This T cell receptor (beta chain) is from a study of cytomegalovirus exposure and HLA in healthy donors. Turning to the study itself: Within an early data release were 80 million to 90 million unique TCRs drawn from HLA-typed donors.

General study results and limits: Across HLA loci, a later analysis found differing TCR association rates, with DRB1 most and HLA-C fewest. In a later analysis, HLA-associated beta chains showed higher expansion and lower generation probabilities than comparable chains.

This clone was seen a few times. The antigen is unknown. Though nominally healthy at sampling, donors likely had unrecorded immune exposures. 13 Jbeta primers and 60 Vbeta primers were used for the PCR. The table came from immunoSEQ multiplex PCR; TCRdb's copy has only in-frame clones and leaves some out. The sample has 100,000 or so clones; roughly 80% are singletons. This clonotype was sampled from a man aged 25 to 40 in good health and CMV-seropositive. The specimen sequenced was PBMCs.

CDR3 coding DNA: TGTGCCAGCAGCCGAACAGGGGTAGAGAATCAGCCCCAGCATTTT. This encodes CASSRTGVENQPQHF. J is TRBJ1-5 and V is TRBV25-1, with 7 bases fitting TRBD1. Germline V lookup: CDR1 MGHDK, CDR2 SYGVNS. The ends lost 6 bases at V and 4 bases at J; junction bases unmatched: 9. CDR3 length: 15 amino acids.